A single sample gave rise to the 18 T cell receptor beta chains below, sequenced in a study of blood T cell repertoires in COVID-19. Sequencing was performed with immunoSEQ multiplex PCR; in TCRdb, only in-frame clones are kept and a portion is missing. The sample shows 300,000 to 350,000 clones, about 85% of them seen only once. Sequencing used peripheral blood. The receptors come from a man younger than 30 with active or convalescent COVID-19.

V usage is TRBV14 and J usage is TRBJ1-3; 8 nucleotides agree with TRBD1. Per germline, CDR1 SGHDN and CDR2 FVKESK. CDR3 length: 13 amino acids. The ends lost 4 bases at V and 15 bases at J; junction bases unmatched: 11. CDR3 in DNA: TGTGCCAGCAGCCCGGGACAGGACACGATTAGATATTTT. It specifies CASSPGQDTIRYF.

The rearrangement links TRBV7-2 to TRBJ1-2; tentatively, D is TRBD1 (6 bases). Germline-derived CDR1 and CDR2 are SGHTA and FQGNSA. This CDR3 spans 14 amino acids. V lost 5 bases, J lost 5 bases, and 15 bases lay in between. The CDR3 nucleotides read TGTGCCAGCAGCCGGGGGGCCCTAGGGTATGGCTACACCTTC. Its translation is CASSRGALGYGYTF.

The gene calls are TRBV19 and TRBJ1-5; 11 bases fit TRBD1. The germline CDR1 and CDR2 sequences are LNHDA and SQIVND (reference sequence). The junction had 10 bases not matched to a gene; V was cut back by 5 bases and J by 7 bases. This CDR3 is built from 16 residues. CDR3 in DNA: TGTGCCAGTAGTCAAAACCGGGACAGGGGGTACCAGCCCCAGCATTTT. Its translation is CASSQNRDRGYQPQHF.

CDR3 sequence: CASSLLGANYGYTF. The CDR3 DNA reads as TGTGCCAGCAGCTTACTGGGGGCGAACTATGGCTACACCTTC. The rearrangement uses TRBV11-2 and TRBJ1-2; D possibly corresponds to TRBD1 (6 bases). Germline V gene sequence: CDR1 SGHAT, CDR2 FQNNGV. V lost 2 bases and J 2 bases, leaving 9 bases between the germline ends. The CDR3 totals 14 residues. The complete variable domain, with remaining parts taken from reference TRBV11-2 and TRBJ1-2, reads EAGVAQSPRYKIIEKRQSVAFWCNPISGHATLYWYQQILGQGPKLLIQFQNNGVVDDSQLPKDRFSAERLKGVDSTLKIQPAKLEDSAVYLCASSLLGANYGYTFGSGTRLTVV.

The V and J genes are TRBV28 and TRBJ1-6, with 10 bases fitting TRBD1. V was clipped by 0 bases and J by 7 bases; unmatched bases: 6. The CDR3 length is 17 residues. CDR1 and CDR2 (germline): MDHEN, SYDVKM. The CDR3 spells CASSLWKDRGRNSPLHF. The CDR3 nucleotides read TGTGCCAGCAGTTTATGGAAAGACAGGGGGCGGAATTCACCCCTCCACTTT.

This chain connects TRBV2 to TRBJ2-2; perhaps TRBD2 as D (7 bases). V gave up 5 bases and J gave up 0 bases, with 10 bases separating them. Germline V CDR1 and CDR2: SNHLY, FYNNEI. The CDR3 loop spans 15 amino acids. CDR3 DNA sequence: TGTGCCAGCAGTCGCGGGGGCTCGAACACCGGGGAGCTGTTTTTT. Translating gives CASSRGGSNTGELFF.

Here the CDR3 DNA reads TGTGCCAGCAAACTTGGCGGCAGCGAAAAACTGTTTTTT. Translating gives CASKLGGSEKLFF. The rearrangement links TRBV7-8 to TRBJ1-4; D is undetermined. Germline CDR1 reads SGHVS; CDR2 reads FQNEAQ. V lost 7 bases and J 8 bases, leaving 14 bases between the germline ends. The CDR3 spans 13 residues. The full variable domain, in which reference TRBV7-8 and TRBJ1-4 provide the parts outside the CDR3, is GAGVSQSPRYKVAKRGQDVALRCDPISGHVSLFWYQQALGQGPEFLTYFQNEAQLDKSGLPSDRFFAERPEGSVSTLKIQRTQQEDSAVYLCASKLGGSEKLFFGSGTQLSVL.

This chain uses TRBV7-9 with TRBJ2-2; 7 positions match TRBD1. The V and J ends lost 5 bases and 4 bases, in that order; junction bases with no gene match: 10. The CDR3 runs to 16 residues. In germline, CDR1 is SEHNR, CDR2 FQNEAQ (reference sequence). CDR3: CASSVQGVGRTGELFF. The CDR3 nucleotides read TGTGCCAGCAGCGTTCAGGGGGTAGGACGCACCGGGGAGCTGTTTTTT.

This clone was observed once. V is TRBV5-5 and J is TRBJ2-5; D might be TRBD2 (6 bases). Germline CDR1 and CDR2: SGHKS and YYEKEE (reference sequence). CDR3 length: 14 amino acids. V was clipped by 4 bases and J by 5 bases, with 15 bases between them. The CDR3 DNA follows: TGTGCCAGCAGCACCGGGGGTGGCGAGGAGACCCAGTACTTC. It is translated as CASSTGGGEETQYF.

The chain joins TRBV2 to TRBJ1-2; 9 bases fit TRBD1. The CDR3 totals 15 residues. The V segment lost 2 bases and the J segment 8 bases; nucleotides outside the gene matches: 9. CDR1 and CDR2 (germline): SNHLY, FYNNEI. The CDR3 sequence is CASSELGTGLVGYTF. The CDR3 DNA reads as TGTGCCAGCAGTGAACTCGGGACAGGGTTAGTCGGCTACACCTTC.

The chain employs TRBV12-3 or TRBV12-4 and TRBJ2-5; 9 nucleotides agree with TRBD1. There are 13 residues in the CDR3. The trim removed 6 bases at V and 7 bases at J, leaving 6 bases unmatched. The CDR3 nucleotides read TGTGCCAGCAGGCCGACAGGGGGTACGACCCAGTACTTC. Its protein is CASRPTGGTTQYF.

Comment on this clone: Distinct nucleotide sequences in the sample also encode this CDR3. The gene calls are TRBV28 and TRBJ2-7; TRBD2 might be the D (5 bases). The CDR3 extends over 14 amino acids. Germline-derived CDR1 and CDR2 are MDHEN and SYDVKM. V was shortened by 2 bases and J by 4 bases, with 12 bases between the two germline ends. CDR3 coding DNA: TGTGCCAGCAGTTTAGGGCTAGCTGCTTACGAGCAGTACTTC. This translates into CASSLGLAAYEQYF.

This clone was recorded only once. This chain links TRBV7-9 with TRBJ1-6; 7 bases are a match to TRBD1. CDR3 length: 14 residues. CDR1 and CDR2 (germline): SEHNR, FQNEAQ (reference sequence). The V gene end was trimmed by 5 bases and the J gene end by 7 bases; junction bases not matched to a gene: 5. CDR3 residues: CASSQRDRNSPLHF. The CDR3 nucleotides are TGTGCCAGCAGCCAAAGGGACAGAAATTCACCCCTCCACTTT.

The J gene is TRBJ1-5, the V gene TRBV28; 9 bases fit TRBD1. The CDR3 is 16 residues long. V trimming: 4 bases; J trimming: 3 bases; junction bases outside the gene matches: 7. From germline, CDR1 is MDHEN and CDR2 SYDVKM. CDR3 sequence reads: CASSSYRGRINQPQHF. In nucleotides, the CDR3 is TGTGCCAGCAGTTCTTACAGGGGGCGGATCAATCAGCCCCAGCATTTT.

The J gene is TRBJ2-3, the V gene TRBV7-6, with TRBD2 matching 9 bases. V lost 1 base and J lost 4; bases outside the gene matches: 6. The CDR3 consists of 16 residues. Germline V gene sequence: CDR1 SGHVS, CDR2 FNYEAQ. CDR3 nucleotide sequence: TGTGCCAGCAGCTTAGTCGGCGGGGGGGTCCCAGATACGCAGTATTTT. Protein product: CASSLVGGGVPDTQYF.

V and J are TRBV5-4 and TRBJ2-1; TRBD2 matches at 8 bases. Germline CDR1 reads SGHNT; CDR2 reads YYREEE (reference sequence). The CDR3 has 16 residues. The junction had 5 bases not matched to a gene; V was cut back by 0 bases and J by 3 bases. The CDR3 DNA sequence: TGTGCCAGCAGCTTGGTAAGCGGGGGACTCTACAATGAGCAGTTCTTC. It yields the protein CASSLVSGGLYNEQFF.

The chain employs TRBV5-1 and TRBJ2-5; 8 nucleotides match TRBD1. Germline CDR1 and CDR2: SGHRS and YFSETQ. V lost 6 bases and J lost 1; bases outside the gene matches: 2. The CDR3 runs 13 residues. The CDR3 sequence is CASTDRGQETQYF. The CDR3 coding sequence is TGCGCCAGCACCGACAGGGGCCAAGAGACCCAGTACTTC.

V gene TRBV24-1 combines with J gene TRBJ2-7, with 8 bases lining up with TRBD2. The trim removed 3 bases at V and 0 bases at J, leaving 12 bases unmatched. Per the germline V gene, CDR1 is KGHDR and CDR2 is SFDVKD. The CDR3 runs 18 residues. The CDR3 is CATSDHTLQRGCSYEQYF. The CDR3, as DNA: TGTGCCACCAGTGATCACACCCTTCAGCGGGGGTGCTCCTACGAGCAGTACTTC.